The 26 T cell receptor beta chains below come from one sample, sequenced in a study of blood T cell repertoires in COVID-19. Sequencing was performed with immunoSEQ multiplex PCR; in TCRdb, only in-frame clones are kept and a portion is missing. Of 80,000 to 100,000 clones in the sample, around 85% are singletons; the top ten hold roughly 15%. Sequencing input: peripheral blood. The receptors stem from a woman over 75 with active or convalescent COVID-19.

The V and J genes are TRBV19 and TRBJ1-3, with D perhaps TRBD1 (6 bases). Germline V gives CDR1 LNHDA, CDR2 SQIVND (reference sequence). CDR3 length: 15 amino acids. The V gene lost 4 bases and the J gene lost 0 bases, with 10 bases spanning the gap. The CDR3 bases are TGTGCCAGTAGTACCGGACAGTTCTCTGGAAACACCATATATTTT. Translation: CASSTGQFSGNTIYF.

The chain recombines TRBV27 with TRBJ1-6; D unresolved. This CDR3 region has 16 residues. Germline V lookup: CDR1 MNHEY, CDR2 SMNVEV (reference sequence). V was trimmed by 8 bases and J by 0 bases, leaving 14 bases between them. The DNA of the CDR3 is TGTGCCAGCCTCTCCAGTCGGAGCTCCTATAATTCACCCCTCCACTTT. Translated: CASLSSRSSYNSPLHF.

The sample holds a few counts of this clone. The V gene is TRBV18, the J gene TRBJ2-1; D remains ambiguous. Germline CDR1 is KGHSH and CDR2 is LQKENI. The ends were cut back, 4 bases at V and 3 bases at J, with 7 bases in the middle. The CDR3 has 13 amino acids. This CDR3 reads CASSRSVYNEQFF. The CDR3 region has the DNA TGTGCCAGCTCACGTTCTGTCTACAATGAGCAGTTCTTC.

The CDR3 protein is CASSLDRGYGYTF. In DNA form, the CDR3 reads TGTGCCAGCAGCTTGGACAGGGGCTATGGCTACACCTTC. The chain is built from TRBV6-5 and TRBJ1-2; TRBD1 agrees at 9 bases. This CDR3 is built from 13 residues. Germline CDR1 is MNHEY and CDR2 is SVGAGI. V lost 6 bases, J lost 4 bases, and 3 bases stayed unmatched.

This clone was seen ten or more times. V usage is TRBV7-3 and J usage is TRBJ1-1, with D maybe TRBD1 (5 bases). Germline-derived CDR1 and CDR2 are SGHTA and FQGTGA. Between the trimmed V and J ends, which lost 5 bases and 1 base, there was a span of 14 bases. This CDR3 spans 15 amino acids. The CDR3 here is CASSTHSTGNTEAFF. CDR3 sequence (DNA): TGTGCCAGCAGCACCCACTCTACAGGGAACACTGAAGCTTTCTTT.

The gene calls are TRBV5-1 and TRBJ2-7; D might be TRBD2 (7 bases). Trimming took off 4 bases at V and 5 bases at J, with 13 bases between the two ends. The CDR3 is made up of 13 amino acids. CDR1 and CDR2 from the germline V gene are SGHRS and YFSETQ. The CDR3 protein is CASSQQGGNEQYF. CDR3 nucleotide sequence: TGCGCCAGCAGCCAACAGGGAGGGAACGAGCAGTACTTC. The whole variable domain, filled in from reference TRBV5-1 and TRBJ2-7, reads KAGVTQTPRYLIKTRGQQVTLSCSPISGHRSVSWYQQTPGQGLQFLFEYFSETQRNKGNFPGRFSGRQFSNSRSEMNVSTLELGDSALYLCASSQQGGNEQYFGPGTRLTVT.

The CDR3 DNA follows: TGTGCCTGGAGTCTGGACTTTAACTATGGCTACACCTTC. As protein: CAWSLDFNYGYTF. The chain is built from TRBV30 and TRBJ1-2, with unresolved D. V dropped 2 bases and J dropped 1 base, with 8 bases sitting between them. The CDR3 spans 13 residues. The V gene's germline CDR1 is GTSNPN and CDR2 SVGIG (reference sequence).

The chain has TRBV28 and TRBJ2-2; 10 positions agree with TRBD1. V dropped 6 bases and J dropped 2; count of bases not matched to a gene: 0. This CDR3 spans 14 amino acids. Germline V gene sequence: CDR1 MDHEN, CDR2 SYDVKM. CDR3 region: CASRTGGNTGELFF. The CDR3 region has the DNA TGTGCCAGCAGGACAGGGGGCAACACCGGGGAGCTGTTTTTT.

V usage is TRBV12-3 or TRBV12-4 and J usage is TRBJ1-5; D is unresolved. Trimming took off 3 bases at V and 11 bases at J, with 14 bases between the two ends. The CDR3 totals 13 residues. The CDR3, as DNA: TGTGCCAGCAGTTTCAGTTCGGGGTCTACCCAGCATTTT. Amino acid sequence: CASSFSSGSTQHF.

This chain joins TRBV6-2 or TRBV6-3 and TRBJ2-1, with 9 bases aligning to TRBD2. The CDR3 extends over 16 amino acids. J gave up 7 bases and V 2 bases, and 9 bases lay outside the gene matches. Germline V gene data show CDR1 as MNHEY and CDR2 as SVGEGT. CDR3 in DNA: TGTGCCAGCAGTTACGGGGCGGGAGGGCCTGAAAATGAGCAGTTCTTC. This translates into CASSYGAGGPENEQFF.

The genes are TRBV20-1 and TRBJ1-5; D is unresolved. Deletions cut 6 bases from V and 6 bases from J, with 15 bases between. The CDR3 covers 13 residues. Germline CDR1 DFQATT, CDR2 SNEGSKA (reference sequence). CDR3 nucleotide sequence: TGCAGTGCGAGTCCTACTATAGGTCAGCCCCAGCATTTT. Protein: CSASPTIGQPQHF.

This clone occurred once. The chain joins TRBV5-6 to TRBJ2-3; D gene uncertain. The V gene's germline CDR1 is SGHDT and CDR2 YYEEEE. The CDR3 spans 13 residues. With 0 bases removed from V and 8 bases from J, the gap between germline ends came to 10 bases. CDR3 sequence (DNA): TGTGCCAGCAGCTTGGAACACGCCAGTACGCAGTATTTT. Protein: CASSLEHASTQYF.

The chain links TRBV27 to TRBJ1-4; D ambiguous. With 6 bases removed from V and 0 bases from J, the gap between germline ends came to 8 bases. Germline CDR1 reads MNHEY; CDR2 reads SMNVEV (reference sequence). This CDR3 region has 14 residues. The CDR3 here is CASSIVATNEKLFF. The CDR3 region has the DNA TGTGCCAGCAGCATTGTTGCAACTAATGAAAAACTGTTTTTT.

The V and J genes are TRBV12-3 or TRBV12-4 and TRBJ2-7; TRBD2 agrees at 8 bases. CDR3 length: 13 amino acids. J was trimmed by 12 bases and V by 1 base; bases with no gene match: 8. The DNA of the CDR3 is TGTGCCAGCAGTTTAGTGGCGGGGGGACACGGGTACTTC. This gives the protein CASSLVAGGHGYF.

The V and J genes are TRBV7-2 and TRBJ2-3, with D tentatively TRBD1 (6 bases). CDR3 length: 14 residues. V gave up 5 bases and J gave up 0 bases, with 9 bases separating them. Germline V CDR1 and CDR2: SGHTA, FQGNSA. DNA of the CDR3: TGTGCCAGCAGCCCTGACAGGAGCACAGATACGCAGTATTTT. Amino acid sequence: CASSPDRSTDTQYF.

V and J are TRBV18 and TRBJ2-6; the match to TRBD2 covers 7 bases. The V gene end was trimmed by 5 bases and the J gene end by 0 bases; junction bases not matched to a gene: 10. The CDR3 is 18 amino acids. Germline V gene sequence: CDR1 KGHSH, CDR2 LQKENI. Written as DNA, the CDR3 is TGTGCCAGCTCATTACTCGCGGGGGAGAGCTCTGGGGCCAACGTCCTGACTTTC. Its protein product is CASSLLAGESSGANVLTF.

Regarding this clone: A read error may account for a junction end that differs from germline. The chain joins TRBV20-1 to TRBJ1-2, with TRBD1 matching over 9 bases. The CDR3 sequence is 11 residues long. From germline, CDR1 is DFQATT and CDR2 SNEGSKA (reference sequence). CDR3 nucleotides: TGCAGTGCTCGAGGGGGGGACAGGGACGGGTTC. This codes for CSARGGDRDGF.

This rearrangement joins TRBV28 to TRBJ1-2, with D perhaps matching TRBD1 (6 bases). The CDR3 is made up of 17 amino acids. V dropped 6 bases and J dropped 5 bases, with 25 bases sitting between them. CDR1 and CDR2 from the germline V gene are MDHEN and SYDVKM. CDR3 sequence (DNA): TGTGCCAGCAGCCCCCTTCTGACAGGCGCGGGGGAATATGGCTACACCTTC. Protein: CASSPLLTGAGEYGYTF.

The V gene is TRBV21-1, the J gene TRBJ1-3; the tabulated D call, TRBD1, remains unverified against the DNA. TRBV21-1 is a listed pseudogene. The CDR3 spans 17 residues. CDR3 residues: CASSKGRLTGTGNTIYF. The CDR3 coding sequence is TGTGCCAGCAGCAAAGGGAGGCTGACAGGGACTGGAAACACCATATATTTT.

The CDR3 DNA sequence: TGTGCCAGTAGTGGACAGCTTAACTATGGCTACACCTTC. Protein: CASSGQLNYGYTF. This chain joins TRBV19 and TRBJ1-2; TRBD1 is a possible D gene (6 bases). Trimming shortened V by 5 bases and J by 1 base, and 8 bases separated the two germline ends. CDR1 and CDR2 (germline): LNHDA, SQIVND (reference sequence). The CDR3 is made up of 13 amino acids.

A single count supports this clone. This chain connects TRBV9 to TRBJ1-2, with D perhaps TRBD1 (5 bases). CDR3 length equals 14 residues. Germline V CDR1 and CDR2: SGDLS, YYNGEE. V was shortened by 3 bases and J by 4 bases, with 13 bases between the two germline ends. The CDR3 region is CASSASRVTYGYTF. For the CDR3, the DNA is TGTGCCAGCAGCGCTTCCAGGGTAACCTATGGCTACACCTTC.

The V gene is TRBV6-5, the J gene TRBJ1-1; D not resolved. The CDR3 consists of 16 residues. Germline V gives CDR1 MNHEY, CDR2 SVGAGI. V was clipped by 0 bases and J by 0 bases, with 11 bases between them. In DNA form, the CDR3 reads TGTGCCAGCAGTTACTCCCGTGGAGTGATGAACACTGAAGCTTTCTTT. It yields the protein CASSYSRGVMNTEAFF.

The chain links TRBV12-3 or TRBV12-4 to TRBJ2-3; D perhaps matches TRBD2 (6 bases). The CDR3 consists of 13 residues. The V and J ends lost 7 bases and 0 bases respectively, with 8 bases between them. In DNA, the CDR3 is TGTGCCAGCAACAGCGGGAGCACAGATACGCAGTATTTT. As protein: CASNSGSTDTQYF.

This sequence joins TRBV3-1 (or the pseudogene TRBV3-2) and TRBJ2-2; D is possibly TRBD1 (6 bases). Germline CDR1 and CDR2: LGHDT and YNNKEL (reference sequence). This CDR3 region has 14 residues. V was shortened by 4 bases and J by 5 bases, with 11 bases between the two germline ends. Written as DNA, the CDR3 is TGTGCCAGCAGCCCGGACAGTCGGACCGGGGAGCTGTTTTTT. Protein product: CASSPDSRTGELFF.

The rearrangement uses TRBV7-3 and TRBJ2-7; D is possibly TRBD1 (5 bases). The V gene's germline CDR1 is SGHTA and CDR2 FQGTGA. The CDR3 runs 16 residues. Trimming took off 0 bases at V and 5 bases at J, with 17 bases between the two ends. The CDR3 coding sequence is TGTGCCAGCAGCTTAACGGCAAGTCAGGGAATTAACGAGCAGTACTTC. Amino acid sequence: CASSLTASQGINEQYF.

V usage is TRBV7-9 and J usage is TRBJ2-1, with D maybe TRBD2 (6 bases). V gave up 4 bases and J gave up 5 bases, with 9 bases separating them. Looked up from germline, CDR1 is SEHNR and CDR2 is FQNEAQ (reference sequence). This CDR3 has 13 residues. DNA of the CDR3: TGTGCCAGCAGCTCGGCGGGGAACAATGAGCAGTTCTTC. Its protein is CASSSAGNNEQFF.